The table lists the clone carrying this T cell receptor (beta chain) with a few counts. V lost 0 bases to trimming and J lost 4 bases, with 6 bases between them. This CDR3 spans 14 amino acids. From germline, CDR1 is LNHDA and CDR2 SQIVND (reference sequence). These data originate in a study of T cells after yellow fever vaccination. TCRdb redid the calling of the 5' RACE reads with MiXCR, one entry per CDR3 protein. The repertoire consists of 500,000 to 650,000 distinct CDR3 sequences, with approximately 12% occurring once and the leading ten covering roughly 13%. V is TRBV19 and J is TRBJ2-2, with D perhaps TRBD2 (5 bases). This TCR came from a man under 40 who received the YFV17D yellow fever vaccine. The source was PBMCs, collected on the day of the yellow fever booster vaccination. The CDR3 coding sequence is TGTGCCAGTAGTATAGATGGAGGCACCGGGGAGCTGTTTTTT. Residues: CASSIDGGTGELFF.